This T cell receptor beta chain was captured in a study of OX40 agonist ivuxolimab in advanced cancers. Germline loops: CDR1 MGHRA, CDR2 YSYEKL. The CDR3 spans 14 residues. After removal of 1 base from V and 6 bases from J, the junction contained 2 bases not matched to a gene. Measured with immunoSEQ multiplex PCR; TCRdb has only the in-frame clones, and not every one. The table shows 60,000 to 80,000 clones, with 84% occurring only once. This rearrangement joins TRBV4-1 to TRBJ2-4, with 8 bases that match TRBD2. This receptor was taken from an adult with an advanced solid tumor such as melanoma, head and neck, liver or kidney cancer. The specimen comprised CD4+ or CD8+ T cells sorted from blood, sampled in a trial of the OX40 agonist ivuxolimab. The CDR3 DNA sequence: TGCGCCAGCAGCCAAGCCGGGACTAGAAACATTCAGTACTTC. Translating it yields CASSQAGTRNIQYF.